The entry below gives a single TCR beta chain sequence along with its context. What it binds is unknown. These data originate in a study of cytomegalovirus exposure and HLA in healthy donors. Study results and caveats: TCR beta chains numbering under 200 were designated cytomegalovirus-associated.

Trimming removed 5 bases from V and 1 base from J, with 14 bases in between. The CDR3 is made up of 15 amino acids. CDR1 and CDR2 from the germline V gene are SGHTA and FQGTGA. The donors were members of the validation cohort comprising 100 to 150 subjects, separate from the approximately 700-subject first cohort. Libraries were prepared by immunoSEQ multiplex PCR; TCRdb keeps only in-frame clonotypes and omits some of them. The sample includes approximately 76,000 clones, roughly 94% of them seen just once. Source material: PBMCs. The receptor's source is a woman in her late teens or twenties in good health and CMV-seropositive. This chain uses TRBV7-3 with TRBJ1-1; D is undetermined. CDR3 residues: CASSQQPWPNTEAFF. In nucleotides, the CDR3 is TGTGCCAGCAGCCAACAGCCTTGGCCGAACACTGAAGCTTTCTTT.